These 16 T cell receptor beta chains originate from one sample sequenced in a study of blood T cell repertoires in COVID-19. Profiling relied on immunoSEQ multiplex PCR, and the TCRdb table lists in-frame clones only, not all of them. This table holds roughly 58,000 clones, around 76% found once. What was sequenced was peripheral blood. Receptor source: a man aged 50 to 59 with active or convalescent COVID-19.

This clone was found once. V gene TRBV27 combines with J gene TRBJ2-2; D perhaps matches TRBD1 (6 bases). Trimming took 3 bases from V and 7 from J, leaving 15 bases between them. CDR1 and CDR2 (germline): MNHEY, SMNVEV (reference sequence). The CDR3 spans 15 residues. The CDR3 loop reads CASSFFGQILGELFF. CDR3 DNA: TGTGCCAGCAGTTTTTTCGGACAGATCCTCGGGGAGCTGTTTTTT.

The rearrangement uses TRBV6-5 and TRBJ1-1; D perhaps matches TRBD1 (5 bases). V was trimmed by 0 bases and J by 4 bases, leaving 15 bases between them. The CDR3 sequence is 16 residues long. The germline CDR1 and CDR2 sequences are MNHEY and SVGAGI. CDR3 nucleotide sequence: TGTGCCAGCAGTTACTCCAGGACACCACTTTTCACTGAAGCTTTCTTT. Its protein is CASSYSRTPLFTEAFF.

The chain employs TRBV11-3 and TRBJ2-5; D is possibly TRBD1 (6 bases). Looked up from germline, CDR1 is SGHNT and CDR2 is YENEEA. This CDR3 contains 13 residues. V lost 5 bases, J lost 5 bases, and 12 bases lay in between. CDR3 coding DNA: TGTGCCAGCAGCACCAATACAGGGGAGACCCAGTACTTC. This sequence encodes CASSTNTGETQYF.

The chain carries TRBV6-5 and TRBJ1-1; D may be TRBD1 (6 bases). Looked up from germline, CDR1 is MNHEY and CDR2 is SVGAGI. There are 13 residues in the CDR3. The V gene lost 5 bases and the J gene lost 7 bases, with 14 bases spanning the gap. CDR3 loop: CASSSPGVGEAFF. CDR3 coding DNA: TGTGCCAGCAGTAGCCCAGGGGTTGGTGAAGCTTTCTTT.

The V call is TRBV7-8, the J call TRBJ2-7, with D possibly being TRBD2 (5 bases). The CDR3 runs to 11 residues. V was shortened by 5 bases and J by 6 bases, with 8 bases between the two germline ends. The V gene's germline CDR1 is SGHVS and CDR2 FQNEAQ. Here the CDR3 reads CASSREGEQYF. The DNA of the CDR3 is TGTGCCAGCAGCCGCGAGGGCGAGCAGTACTTC.

This chain uses TRBV3-1 (or the pseudogene TRBV3-2) with TRBJ1-5, with D possibly being TRBD1 (5 bases). This CDR3 has 15 amino acids. Germline CDR1 and CDR2: LGHDT and YNNKEL (reference sequence). V was shortened by 4 bases and J by 0 bases, with 10 bases between the two germline ends. This CDR3 is CASSRGGPSNQPQHF. In nucleotides, the CDR3 is TGTGCCAGCAGCCGCGGGGGTCCTAGCAATCAGCCCCAGCATTTT.

The chain links TRBV6-6 to TRBJ1-4; possibly TRBD1 for D (6 bases). The CDR3 length is 16 residues. The germline CDR1 and CDR2 sequences are MNHNY and SVGAGI (reference sequence). The V end was cut by 0 bases, the J end by 8 bases, with 16 bases between. CDR3 bases: TGTGCCAGCAGTTACTCTCCACCAGGAAGGGGGGAAAAACTGTTTTTT. Encoded protein: CASSYSPPGRGEKLFF.

The gene calls are TRBV11-2 and TRBJ2-7, with D hard to call. Germline CDR1 reads SGHAT; CDR2 reads FQNNGV. Trimming shortened V by 4 bases and J by 3 bases, and 13 bases separated the two germline ends. The CDR3 covers 14 residues. CDR3 nucleotide sequence: TGTGCCAGCAGCTCAGTGCTCGACTTCTACGAGCAGTACTTC. Translating it yields CASSSVLDFYEQYF.

This clone has more than one count but fewer than ten. The chain couples TRBV7-9 to TRBJ2-2, with 7 bases aligning to TRBD1. This CDR3 has 15 amino acids. Trimming removed 6 bases from V and 6 bases from J; junction bases left unmatched: 10. Germline CDR1 reads SEHNR; CDR2 reads FQNEAQ (reference sequence). This CDR3 reads CASSFQTGSAGELFF. The CDR3 DNA is TGTGCCAGCAGTTTCCAGACAGGGTCGGCCGGGGAGCTGTTTTTT. The variable domain in full, with the rest retrieved from reference TRBV7-9 and TRBJ2-2, is DTGVSQNPRHKITKRGQNVTFRCDPISEHNRLYWYRQTLGQGPEFLTYFQNEAQLEKSRLLSDRFSAERPKGSFSTLEIQRTEQGDSAMYLCASSFQTGSAGELFFGEGSRLTVL.

The gene calls are TRBV5-1 and TRBJ1-2; 10 bases align to TRBD1. Germline lookup yields CDR1 SGHRS and CDR2 YFSETQ. V dropped 4 bases and J dropped 3; count of bases not matched to a gene: 6. CDR3 length equals 15 residues. The CDR3 sequence is CASSARQGADYGYTF. CDR3 nucleotides: TGCGCCAGCAGCGCAAGACAGGGGGCGGACTATGGCTACACCTTC.

This chain joins TRBV9 and TRBJ1-2; 9 nucleotides line up with TRBD1. CDR3 length: 14 residues. J lost 3 bases, V lost 4 bases, and 4 bases had no gene match. Germline lookup yields CDR1 SGDLS and CDR2 YYNGEE. CDR3 bases: TGTGCCAGCAGCCCGGGGGACAGGGACTATGGCTACACCTTC. Translation gives CASSPGDRDYGYTF.

This chain uses TRBV19 with TRBJ1-1, with a possible D match to TRBD1 (5 bases). The V and J ends lost 7 bases and 4 bases respectively, with 13 bases between them. CDR3 length: 13 residues. Germline loops: CDR1 LNHDA, CDR2 SQIVND (reference sequence). DNA of the CDR3: TGTGCCAGTAAAGCAGGGTGGAGCACTGAAGCTTTCTTT. It is translated as CASKAGWSTEAFF.

This clone was counted a single time. This chain connects TRBV28 to TRBJ1-3; 8 bases are shared with TRBD1. The germline V gene encodes CDR1 MDHEN and CDR2 SYDVKM. The CDR3 sequence is 17 residues long. J gave up 2 bases and V 5 bases, and 11 bases lay outside the gene matches. The CDR3 reads CASSLSPGQGTGNTIYF. The CDR3 region has the DNA TGTGCCAGCAGTCTGTCCCCTGGACAGGGTACTGGAAACACCATATATTTT. Full variable domain (missing parts from reference TRBV28 and TRBJ1-3): DVKVTQSSRYLVKRTGEKVFLECVQDMDHENMFWYRQDPGLGLRLIYFSYDVKMKEKGDIPEGYSVSREKKERFSLILESASTNQTSMYLCASSLSPGQGTGNTIYFGEGSWLTVV.

The J gene is TRBJ1-2, the V gene TRBV5-1, with 12 nucleotides matching TRBD1. Germline-derived CDR1 and CDR2 are SGHRS and YFSETQ. The CDR3 sequence is 15 residues long. V trimming: 0 bases; J trimming: 4 bases; junction bases outside the gene matches: 1. CDR3 amino acids: CASSLAGQGAYGYTF. The CDR3 DNA is TGCGCCAGCAGCTTGGCGGGACAGGGGGCCTATGGCTACACCTTC.

The chain couples TRBV15 to TRBJ2-1; 8 nucleotides line up with TRBD2. The J segment lost 8 bases and the V segment lost 1 base, leaving 7 bases of the junction unmatched. There are 15 residues in the CDR3. Germline-derived CDR1 and CDR2 are LNHNV and YYDKDF (reference sequence). The CDR3 sequence is CATSRGAGGPDEQFF. CDR3 in DNA: TGTGCCACCAGCAGAGGGGCGGGGGGTCCAGATGAGCAGTTCTTC.

This clone was recorded a few times. The CDR3 DNA follows: TGTGCCAGCTCACCTGAGGGGGGGAATCAGCCCCAGCATTTT. It yields the protein CASSPEGGNQPQHF. V and J are TRBV18 and TRBJ1-5; a weak D match, TRBD1 (6 bases). CDR3 length equals 14 residues. V lost 3 bases to trimming and J lost 4 bases, with 10 bases between them. Per the germline V gene, CDR1 is KGHSH and CDR2 is LQKENI.